This T cell receptor (beta chain) was found in a study of cytomegalovirus exposure and HLA in healthy donors. Study observations and caveats: Reports credit the classifier with highly specific, highly sensitive diagnosis of cytomegalovirus status. A later analysis linked a missense DCLRE1C variant to TCR beta V- and J-gene trimming. The likely explanation for a cluster of highly shared sequence variants was sequencing artifact.

For this clone: The antigen remains unidentified.

Germline V gene data show CDR1 as SGDLS and CDR2 as YYNGEE. This CDR3 is built from 17 residues. The trim removed 0 bases at V and 5 bases at J, leaving 13 bases unmatched. PCR primers comprised 60 Vbeta and 13 Jbeta primers. The repertoire was sequenced with immunoSEQ multiplex PCR; TCRdb's copy has only in-frame clones and lacks some. This sample has 150,000 to 200,000 clones; approximately 80% occur once, and the top ten carry about 2.4%. The receptor comes from a woman in her thirties or forties in good health and CMV-seropositive. The chain joins TRBV9 to TRBJ1-1; the match to TRBD1 covers 7 bases. Source material: PBMCs. The CDR3, as DNA: TGTGCCAGCAGCGTAGTAGTTGGGGCAGGGGGTATGACTGAAGCTTTCTTT. It is translated as CASSVVVGAGGMTEAFF.